These 18 T cell receptor beta chains share one sample of origin, sequenced in a study of cytomegalovirus exposure and HLA in healthy donors. Use of 60 Vbeta and 13 Jbeta primers characterized the PCR. This table comes from immunoSEQ multiplex PCR, and its TCRdb copy is limited to in-frame clones, with some not included. The table has some 170,000 clones, approximately 80% seen once; the top ten hold over 1%. The sequencing input was PBMCs. The receptor set was obtained from a woman aged 45-65 years in good health and CMV-seronegative.

The chain is built from TRBV11-3 and TRBJ1-3; D remains unclear. Trimming removed 3 bases from V and 0 bases from J, with 12 bases in between. This CDR3 region has 16 residues. Per germline, CDR1 SGHNT and CDR2 YENEEA. CDR3 sequence (DNA): TGTGCCAGCAGCTTTAATGGGCCGAGCTCTGGAAACACCATATATTTT. Residues: CASSFNGPSSGNTIYF.

The chain recombines TRBV29-1 with TRBJ2-5; D gene uncertain. The germline V and J ends were trimmed by 6 bases and 1 base, with 6 bases remaining between them. The germline V gene encodes CDR1 SQVTM and CDR2 ANQGSEA. This CDR3 region has 11 residues. The CDR3 bases are TGCAGCGTAAACATCCAAGAGACCCAGTACTTC. Protein sequence: CSVNIQETQYF. Based on the CDR3 plus reference TRBV29-1 and TRBJ2-5, the full variable domain is SAVISQKPSRDICQRGTSLTIQCQVDSQVTMMFWYRQQPGQSLTLIATANQGSEATYESGFVIDKFPISRPNLTFSTLTVSNMSPEDSSIYLCSVNIQETQYFGPGTRLLVL.

The gene calls are TRBV5-4 and TRBJ1-1, with D perhaps TRBD1 (5 bases). With 2 bases removed from V and 4 bases from J, the gap between germline ends came to 9 bases. CDR3 size: 13 residues. Looked up from germline, CDR1 is SGHNT and CDR2 is YYREEE (reference sequence). CDR3 protein: CASSFGTATEAFF. As DNA, the CDR3 is TGTGCCAGCAGCTTTGGGACTGCCACTGAAGCTTTCTTT. The full variable domain, its missing parts supplied by reference TRBV5-4 and TRBJ1-1, is ETGVTQSPTHLIKTRGQQVTLRCSSQSGHNTVSWYQQALGQGPQFIFQYYREEENGRGNFPPRFSGLQFPNYSSELNVNALELDDSALYLCASSFGTATEAFFGQGTRLTVV.

V usage is TRBV6-5 and J usage is TRBJ2-7, with 10 bases matching TRBD1. The junction had 5 bases not matched to a gene; V was cut back by 2 bases and J by 4 bases. Germline V gene lookup returns CDR1 MNHEY and CDR2 SVGAGI. The CDR3 has 15 residues. The CDR3 nucleotides read TGTGCCAGCAGTTACGCACGACAGGGGGCGTACGAGCAGTACTTC. It translates to CASSYARQGAYEQYF.

The rearrangement joins TRBV4-2 to TRBJ1-1; TRBD1 might be the D (5 bases). Trimming took off 0 bases at V and 7 bases at J, with 9 bases between the two ends. Germline V gene data show CDR1 as LGHNA and CDR2 as YNFKEQ. CDR3 length equals 13 residues. Here the CDR3 DNA reads TGTGCCAGCAGCCAAGAAGGTCAGGGTGAAGCTTTCTTT. Translating it yields CASSQEGQGEAFF.

The chain uses TRBV28 and TRBJ2-2; TRBD1 matches 7 bases. Germline CDR1 and CDR2: MDHEN and SYDVKM. This CDR3 region has 16 residues. After removal of 8 bases from V and 5 bases from J, the junction contained 14 bases not matched to a gene. In DNA form, the CDR3 reads TGTGCCAGCGGGTCGACAGGGATAGTATTGACCGGGGAGCTGTTTTTT. It is translated as CASGSTGIVLTGELFF.

The chain employs TRBV28 and TRBJ1-4, with a tentative D call TRBD1 (5 bases). V was clipped by 6 bases and J by 2 bases, with 13 bases between them. Germline loops: CDR1 MDHEN, CDR2 SYDVKM. The CDR3 loop spans 15 amino acids. For the CDR3, the DNA is TGTGCCAGCAGCCTGAGGGACTACACTAATGAAAAACTGTTTTTT. It yields the protein CASSLRDYTNEKLFF.

The chain has TRBV10-3 and TRBJ2-3, with 8 nucleotides matching TRBD2. The germline CDR1 and CDR2 sequences are ENHRY and SYGVKD. The CDR3 length is 16 residues. Trimming removed 4 bases from V and 2 bases from J; junction bases left unmatched: 8. The CDR3 sequence: CAISGERGPNTDTQYF. The CDR3 DNA follows: TGTGCCATCAGTGGGGAGCGGGGGCCGAACACAGATACGCAGTATTTT.

This chain uses TRBV28 with TRBJ2-2; tentatively, D is TRBD1 (5 bases). V lost 2 bases and J lost 8, with 9 bases in between. The CDR3 extends over 13 amino acids. Germline CDR1 MDHEN, CDR2 SYDVKM. CDR3 loop: CASSLRGFGELFF. CDR3 DNA: TGTGCCAGCAGTTTAAGGGGTTTTGGGGAGCTGTTTTTT.

This chain links TRBV9 with TRBJ2-1; 8 bases fit TRBD2. V lost 2 bases to trimming and J lost 1 base; unmatched junction nucleotides: 2. Germline V gene sequence: CDR1 SGDLS, CDR2 YYNGEE. The CDR3 is made up of 15 amino acids. The DNA for the CDR3 is TGTGCCAGCAGCGTCCGGGAGGGTTCCTACAATGAGCAGTTCTTC. Its translation is CASSVREGSYNEQFF.

The V gene is TRBV7-2, the J gene TRBJ1-1, with a possible D match to TRBD1 (5 bases). The CDR3 sequence is 15 residues long. Germline values: CDR1 SGHTA, CDR2 FQGNSA. Trimming shortened V by 3 bases and J by 2 bases, and 13 bases separated the two germline ends. This CDR3 is CASSFLGGENTEAFF. In nucleotides, the CDR3 is TGTGCCAGCAGCTTTTTGGGAGGGGAAAACACTGAAGCTTTCTTT. Full variable domain (missing parts from reference TRBV7-2 and TRBJ1-1): GAGVSQSPSNKVTEKGKDVELRCDPISGHTALYWYRQSLGQGLEFLIYFQGNSAPDKSGLPSDRFSAERTGGSVSTLTIQRTQQEDSAVYLCASSFLGGENTEAFFGQGTRLTVV.

This clone was seen more than once but under ten times. The chain employs TRBV9 and TRBJ2-1; D remains ambiguous. The length of the CDR3 is 14 residues. Trimming took 0 bases from V and 0 from J, leaving 4 bases between them. Germline assignment: CDR1 SGDLS and CDR2 YYNGEE. Here the CDR3 reads CASSVVSSYNEQFF. CDR3 bases: TGTGCCAGCAGCGTAGTTAGCTCCTACAATGAGCAGTTCTTC.

This clone was seen once. V gene TRBV7-2 combines with J gene TRBJ2-7; tentative D call: TRBD2 (6 bases). Trimming shortened V by 6 bases and J by 3 bases, and 12 bases separated the two germline ends. This CDR3 comprises 13 residues. Germline V CDR1 and CDR2: SGHTA, FQGNSA. CDR3 DNA sequence: TGTGCCAGCAGTTATACGGGACTCTACGAGCAGTACTTC. Its translation: CASSYTGLYEQYF.

The chain couples TRBV11-3 to TRBJ2-1; 10 nucleotides agree with TRBD1. The CDR3 contains 13 residues. The trim removed 5 bases at V and 7 bases at J, leaving 2 bases unmatched. From germline, CDR1 is SGHNT and CDR2 YENEEA. CDR3 coding DNA: TGTGCCAGCAGCCGACAGGGGGCGAATGAGCAGTTCTTC. It encodes CASSRQGANEQFF.

The CDR3 nucleotides read TGTGCCAGCAGTTACTCCAGCGGGGGGGCCTCGAATGAGCAGTTCTTC. Protein sequence: CASSYSSGGASNEQFF. The chain has TRBV6-5 and TRBJ2-1, with TRBD2 matching over 10 bases. This CDR3 has 16 residues. The germline gives CDR1 MNHEY, CDR2 SVGAGI. The junction had 6 bases not matched to a gene; V was cut back by 0 bases and J by 7 bases.

The gene calls are TRBV2 and TRBJ1-1, with TRBD1 matching over 7 bases. In germline, CDR1 is SNHLY, CDR2 FYNNEI. CDR3 length: 15 amino acids. V lost 4 bases, J lost 7 bases, and 12 bases stayed unmatched. The CDR3 coding sequence is TGTGCCAGCAGTGGTGAACAGGGGATACCGTTTGAAGCTTTCTTT. Residues: CASSGEQGIPFEAFF.

CDR3 nucleotide sequence: TGCGCCAGCAGCTTGGCAGGGTCGCTGGGTGAGCAGTTCTTC. This translates into CASSLAGSLGEQFF. This chain joins TRBV5-1 and TRBJ2-1; perhaps TRBD1 as D (5 bases). V lost 0 bases to trimming and J lost 9 bases, with 13 bases between them. In germline, CDR1 is SGHRS, CDR2 YFSETQ. There are 14 residues in the CDR3.

This chain uses TRBV5-5 with TRBJ1-6; tentatively, D is TRBD1 (5 bases). Trimming stripped 5 bases from V and 8 bases from J, with 14 bases between. Germline assignment: CDR1 SGHKS and CDR2 YYEKEE (reference sequence). This CDR3 spans 14 amino acids. CDR3 bases: TGTGCCAGCAGGGAACAGGCAATCGATTCACCCCTCCACTTT. Amino acids: CASREQAIDSPLHF.